Presented here are 14 T cell receptor beta chains from one specimen sequenced in a study of lymphopenia after photon versus proton radiotherapy. The table came from immunoSEQ multiplex PCR; TCRdb's copy has only in-frame clones and leaves some out. The sample yields thousands of clones, roughly four fifths seen once. The sequencing here drew on peripheral blood, taken from a patient treated with photon-based radiotherapy. The receptor source for this set is a man at least 80 years old with cholangiocarcinoma.

The V gene is TRBV27, the J gene TRBJ2-7; a weak D match, TRBD2 (7 bases). Trimming cost V 6 bases and J 8 bases, with 20 bases left between them. The CDR3 contains 14 residues. Germline lookup yields CDR1 MNHEY and CDR2 SMNVEV (reference sequence). CDR3 region: CASRDSGEGSQQYF. CDR3 sequence (DNA): TGTGCCAGCAGGGACAGCGGGGAAGGGAGTCAGCAGTACTTC.

This clone appeared a single time. V is TRBV5-1 and J is TRBJ1-6; 9 bases agree with TRBD1. The CDR3 is 15 amino acids. Germline CDR1 reads SGHRS; CDR2 reads YFSETQ. Trimming took 0 bases from V and 8 from J; bases not matched to a gene: 3. The CDR3 region has the DNA TGCGCCAGCAGCTTGGAGGGACAGGGTCATTCACCCCTCCACTTT. Translation gives CASSLEGQGHSPLHF. The variable domain in full, with the rest retrieved from reference TRBV5-1 and TRBJ1-6, is KAGVTQTPRYLIKTRGQQVTLSCSPISGHRSVSWYQQTPGQGLQFLFEYFSETQRNKGNFPGRFSGRQFSNSRSEMNVSTLELGDSALYLCASSLEGQGHSPLHFGNGTRLTVT.

Within the sample, this clone is large. This rearrangement joins TRBV5-1 to TRBJ2-7; D assignment may be TRBD1 or TRBD2 (5 bases each). The V and J ends lost 2 bases and 5 bases respectively, with 11 bases between them. The CDR3 loop spans 13 amino acids. Germline-derived CDR1 and CDR2 are SGHRS and YFSETQ. The DNA for the CDR3 is TGCGCCAGCAGCTTACAGGAGGTCGACGAGCAGTACTTC. Translating gives CASSLQEVDEQYF.

This chain uses TRBV11-2 with TRBJ2-1; no clear D. Germline lookup yields CDR1 SGHAT and CDR2 FQNNGV. The CDR3 has 11 residues. V lost 5 bases and J lost 15, with 14 bases in between. Written as DNA, the CDR3 is TGTGCCAGCAGCGCCCCTGGAACCTGGTTCTTC. This encodes CASSAPGTWFF.

The J gene is TRBJ1-1, the V gene TRBV6-1; 10 bases align to TRBD1. Germline assignment: CDR1 MNHNS and CDR2 SASEGT. Trimming at V came to 4 bases and at J to 3 bases, leaving 5 bases not matched to a gene. The CDR3 consists of 15 residues. Written as DNA, the CDR3 is TGTGCCAGCAGTGGGACAGGGGGATGGTACACTGAAGCTTTCTTT. Its translation: CASSGTGGWYTEAFF.

V and J are TRBV5-1 and TRBJ1-3, with 9 nucleotides matching TRBD1. The CDR3 runs to 16 residues. Per the germline V gene, CDR1 is SGHRS and CDR2 is YFSETQ. Trimming at V came to 1 base and at J to 6 bases, leaving 8 bases not matched to a gene. The CDR3 region has the DNA TGCGCCAGCAGCTTGTTGGGACAGGGTAGAGAAAACACCATATATTTT. It codes for CASSLLGQGRENTIYF. Using reference TRBV5-1 and TRBJ1-3 for the parts outside the CDR3, the full variable domain is KAGVTQTPRYLIKTRGQQVTLSCSPISGHRSVSWYQQTPGQGLQFLFEYFSETQRNKGNFPGRFSGRQFSNSRSEMNVSTLELGDSALYLCASSLLGQGRENTIYFGEGSWLTVV.

The V and J genes are TRBV6-6 and TRBJ1-2; D remains unclear. This CDR3 region has 14 residues. V lost 6 bases, J lost 1 base, and 12 bases lay in between. From germline, CDR1 is MNHNY and CDR2 SVGAGI (reference sequence). Written as DNA, the CDR3 is TGTGCCAGCAGGTCCGCCAGACGTAACTATGGCTACACCTTC. Amino acids: CASRSARRNYGYTF.

This clone has more than one count but fewer than ten. V is TRBV5-5 and J is TRBJ2-5, with TRBD1 as a possible D gene (5 bases). The CDR3 is 14 amino acids. Germline loops: CDR1 SGHKS, CDR2 YYEKEE (reference sequence). With 3 bases removed from V and 5 bases from J, the gap between germline ends came to 14 bases. The chain's CDR3 is CASSWAQGDETQYF. CDR3 in DNA: TGTGCCAGCAGCTGGGCGCAGGGCGACGAGACCCAGTACTTC. Full variable domain (outside the CDR3, taken from reference TRBV5-5 and TRBJ2-5): DAGVTQSPTHLIKTRGQQVTLRCSPISGHKSVSWYQQVLGQGPQFIFQYYEKEERGRGNFPDRFSARQFPNYSSELNVNALLLGDSALYLCASSWAQGDETQYFGPGTRLLVL.

V and J are TRBV9 and TRBJ2-3; D gene uncertain. Germline V gene lookup returns CDR1 SGDLS and CDR2 YYNGEE. This CDR3 is built from 13 residues. The V end lost 0 bases, the J end lost 5 bases, and 7 bases lay between the germline ends. The CDR3 protein is CASSVATKDTQYF. Here the CDR3 DNA reads TGTGCCAGCAGCGTAGCTACGAAAGATACGCAGTATTTT.

This clone is labeled as large. The identical CDR3 is also encoded by other nucleotide sequences in the sample. J is TRBJ1-5 and V is TRBV18, with TRBD1 matching over 9 bases. This CDR3 has 15 residues. The V gene's germline CDR1 is KGHSH and CDR2 LQKENI. After removal of 3 bases from V and 2 bases from J, the junction contained 2 bases not matched to a gene. The CDR3 region has the DNA TGTGCCAGCTCACCGGACAGGGGAGGCAATCAGCCCCAGCATTTT. This translates into CASSPDRGGNQPQHF.

Within the sample, this clone is hyperexpanded. The chain links TRBV28 to TRBJ2-2, with 8 positions matching TRBD1. Germline V gene data show CDR1 as MDHEN and CDR2 as SYDVKM. The CDR3 runs to 16 residues. V lost 10 bases and J lost 4; bases outside the gene matches: 14. CDR3 coding DNA: TGTGCCACCGAGGGACAGGCGCCGCTGGGCACCGGGGAGCTGTTTTTT. Translating it yields CATEGQAPLGTGELFF.

V is TRBV5-4 and J is TRBJ1-2; 8 bases fit TRBD1. CDR3 length: 15 amino acids. In germline, CDR1 is SGHNT, CDR2 YYREEE (reference sequence). The V segment lost 5 bases and the J segment 3 bases; nucleotides outside the gene matches: 9. The CDR3 DNA reads TGTGCCAGCAGACCCGGACAGGGTAACCACTATGGCTACACCTTC. This sequence encodes CASRPGQGNHYGYTF.

This sequence joins TRBV9 and TRBJ2-7; TRBD1 might be the D (7 bases). The CDR3 covers 15 residues. CDR1 SGDLS and CDR2 YYNGEE come from the germline V gene. V lost 3 bases and J lost 4, with 17 bases in between. The CDR3 sequence is CASSGQGGGRYEQYF. The DNA for the CDR3 is TGTGCCAGCAGCGGTCAGGGGGGCGGTAGGTACGAGCAGTACTTC.

This clone was seen a handful of times. The chain is built from TRBV28 and TRBJ1-2; no clear D gene. V was trimmed by 5 bases and J by 1 base, leaving 17 bases between them. Germline values: CDR1 MDHEN, CDR2 SYDVKM. CDR3 length: 16 residues. CDR3 protein: CASSPPVSHLNYGYTF. The CDR3 nucleotides read TGTGCCAGCAGTCCCCCCGTCAGTCACCTTAACTATGGCTACACCTTC.